This is a list of T cell receptor beta chains from one sample in a study of response to subunit inactivated influenza vaccine. TCRdb itself ran the RT-PCR reads through MiXCR, one entry per CDR3 protein. The sample has 600,000 to 850,000 distinct CDR3 sequences, about 15% seen once; the top ten hold approximately 7.6%. This sample comprised PBMCs from blood, obtained less than 15 days before vaccination. Source of these receptors: a man over 45 who received an inactivated influenza vaccine. CDR3s include the opening cysteine and the closing phenylalanine or tryptophan. The D gene is left open where the match is weak. Where a row states a size, it is once, few, many or the class of an expanded clone; other rows omit it.

V,D,J,size,DNA,CDR3
TRBV12-3/TRBV12-4,NA,TRBJ1-6,few,TGTGCCAGCAGTTTAGCGTCCCAGCATGGTTCACCCCTCCACTTT,CASSLASQHGSPLHF
TRBV6-5,NA,TRBJ2-7,NA,TGTGCCAGCAGATCCTCGGGGCAGGGCTTCGGCTCCTACGAGCAGTACTTC,CASRSSGQGFGSYEQYF
TRBV7-7,NA,TRBJ2-3,few,TGTGCTAGCAGCTTAGCCCCAGGATCAGCAGATACGCAGTATTTT,CASSLAPGSADTQYF
TRBV7-9,NA,TRBJ1-4,few,TGTGCCAGCAGCTTAACCTACTCGGCGAGGGGTGAAAAACTGTTTTTT,CASSLTYSARGEKLFF
TRBV5-5,NA,TRBJ1-1,NA,TGTGCCAGCGCTCGGACCGCTTTGAACACTGAAGCTTTCTTT,CASARTALNTEAFF
TRBV6-1,TRBD2,TRBJ2-7,NA,TGTGCCAGCAGTGAACCGGGAGGCGAGCAGTACTTC,CASSEPGGEQYF
TRBV5-1,TRBD1,TRBJ1-1,few,TGCGCCAGCAGCACAACCGGGACAGGGGGCCTACTGGGCACTGAAGCTTTCTTT,CASSTTGTGGLLGTEAFF
TRBV5-1,TRBD2,TRBJ2-5,many,TGCGCCAGCAGCTCAACCGGGACTAGCGCCCAAGAGACCCAGTACTTC,CASSSTGTSAQETQYF
TRBV29-1,NA,TRBJ2-5,few,TGCAGCGTTGTTGGCCCCTCGGAAGAGACCCAGTACTTC,CSVVGPSEETQYF
TRBV2,NA,TRBJ2-7,few,TGTGCCAGCACTGAACGGCTGGAAAACTACGAGCAGTACTTC,CASTERLENYEQYF
TRBV12-3/TRBV12-4,TRBD1,TRBJ1-6,many,TGTGCCAGCAGCCCTGACAGGGGTTCACCCCTCCACTTT,CASSPDRGSPLHF
TRBV20-1,NA,TRBJ2-5,NA,TGCAGTGCTAGGGCCTTGCAAGTAGCGAATCGAGAGACCCAGTACTTC,CSARALQVANRETQYF
TRBV4-1,TRBD2,TRBJ2-4,many,TGCGCCAGCAGCCAAGATTCAGGCCTCGGGGGGAGGGCCCCTTTAGCCAAAAACATTCAGTACTTC,CASSQDSGLGGRAPLAKNIQYF
TRBV27,NA,TRBJ1-4,many,TGTGCCAGCAGTTTTACAGGGATCGGGGAAAAACTGTTTTTT,CASSFTGIGEKLFF
TRBV12-3/TRBV12-4,NA,TRBJ2-5,NA,TGTGCCAGCAGTTTCGAGGGGAGGGAGACCCAGTACTTC,CASSFEGRETQYF
TRBV10-3,NA,TRBJ2-7,many,TGTGCCGTCCGGGACGGAGATTCCTACGAGCAGTACTTC,CAVRDGDSYEQYF